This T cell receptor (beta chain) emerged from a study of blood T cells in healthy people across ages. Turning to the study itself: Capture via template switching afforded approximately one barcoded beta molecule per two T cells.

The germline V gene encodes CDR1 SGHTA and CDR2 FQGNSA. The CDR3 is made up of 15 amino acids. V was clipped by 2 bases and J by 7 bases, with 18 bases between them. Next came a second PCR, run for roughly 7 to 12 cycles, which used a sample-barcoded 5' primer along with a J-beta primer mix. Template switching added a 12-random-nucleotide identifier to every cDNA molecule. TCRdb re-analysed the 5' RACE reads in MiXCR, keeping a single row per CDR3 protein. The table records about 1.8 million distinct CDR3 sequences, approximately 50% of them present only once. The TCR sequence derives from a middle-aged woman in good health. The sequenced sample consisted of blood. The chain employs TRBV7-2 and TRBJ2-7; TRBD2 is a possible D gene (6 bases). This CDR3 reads CASSLKGSRGGEQYF. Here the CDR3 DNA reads TGTGCCAGCAGCTTAAAGGGCTCCCGGGGAGGTGAGCAGTACTTC.